The 5 T cell receptor beta chains below all came from one sample that was sequenced in a study of control samples from healthy donors and cancer patients. This table comes from immunoSEQ multiplex PCR, and its TCRdb copy is limited to in-frame clones, with some not included. The sample comprises about 170,000 clones, roughly 91% of which are singletons, and roughly 1.6% rests with the top ten. Sequenced material: blood. The receptor source for this set is a woman between 25 and 40 years old in good health.

V is TRBV18 and J is TRBJ1-4, with D tentatively TRBD1 (5 bases). Germline V lookup: CDR1 KGHSH, CDR2 LQKENI. The V end lost 0 bases, the J end lost 7 bases, and 12 bases lay between the germline ends. This CDR3 contains 15 residues. This CDR3 is CASSPPGQGGEKLFF. The CDR3 DNA is TGTGCCAGCTCACCACCGGGGCAGGGAGGTGAAAAACTGTTTTTT.

The chain recombines TRBV3-1 (or the pseudogene TRBV3-2) with TRBJ2-5; 9 bases align to TRBD2. CDR3 length: 16 amino acids. The germline gives CDR1 LGHDT, CDR2 YNNKEL (reference sequence). Trimming removed 3 bases from V and 2 bases from J; junction bases left unmatched: 7. CDR3 sequence (DNA): TGTGCCAGCAGCCAGGGGGGAGCGGGGGGACAAGAGACCCAGTACTTC. It is translated as CASSQGGAGGQETQYF.

Of note for this clone: The sample holds other DNA sequences that translate to the same CDR3. This chain connects TRBV7-9 to TRBJ2-7; D gene unclear. This CDR3 is built from 12 residues. Germline CDR1 and CDR2: SEHNR and FQNEAQ (reference sequence). The V and J ends lost 2 bases and 4 bases respectively, with 6 bases between them. Here the CDR3 reads CASSLTGYEQYF. The DNA for the CDR3 is TGTGCCAGCAGCTTAACTGGGTACGAGCAGTACTTC. Looking up the rest from reference TRBV7-9 and TRBJ2-7 gives the full variable domain: DTGVSQNPRHKITKRGQNVTFRCDPISEHNRLYWYRQTLGQGPEFLTYFQNEAQLEKSRLLSDRFSAERPKGSFSTLEIQRTEQGDSAMYLCASSLTGYEQYFGPGTRLTVT.

The rearrangement links TRBV6-1 to TRBJ1-4, with D tentatively TRBD1 (5 bases). Germline V gives CDR1 MNHNS, CDR2 SASEGT. Trimming took off 6 bases at V and 7 bases at J, with 15 bases between the two ends. This CDR3 contains 14 residues. CDR3 in DNA: TGTGCCAGCAGCCCAACGGGGGGGAGTGAAAAACTGTTTTTT. It translates to CASSPTGGSEKLFF.

The rearrangement uses TRBV6-6 and TRBJ1-5; the D is unclear. The ends were cut back, 6 bases at V and 2 bases at J, with 14 bases in the middle. This CDR3 spans 15 amino acids. Germline V gives CDR1 MNHNY, CDR2 SVGAGI (reference sequence). CDR3 residues: CASSTGSNGNQPQHF. CDR3 nucleotides: TGTGCCAGCAGCACCGGGAGTAATGGCAATCAGCCCCAGCATTTT.